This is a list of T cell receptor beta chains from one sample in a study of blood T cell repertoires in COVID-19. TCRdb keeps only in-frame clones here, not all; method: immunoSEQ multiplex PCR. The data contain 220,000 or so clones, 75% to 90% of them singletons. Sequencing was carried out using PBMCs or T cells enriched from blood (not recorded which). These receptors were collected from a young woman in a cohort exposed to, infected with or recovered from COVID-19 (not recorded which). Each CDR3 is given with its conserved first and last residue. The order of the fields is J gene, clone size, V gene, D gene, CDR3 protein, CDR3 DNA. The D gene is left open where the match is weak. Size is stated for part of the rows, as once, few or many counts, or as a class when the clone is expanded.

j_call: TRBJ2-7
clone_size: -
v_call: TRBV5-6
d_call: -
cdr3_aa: CASSPGLLLYEQYF
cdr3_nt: TGTGCCAGCAGCCCGGGACTCCTCCTCTACGAGCAGTACTTC

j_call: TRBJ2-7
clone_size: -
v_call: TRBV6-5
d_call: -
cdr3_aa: CASSYNSNPTYEQYF
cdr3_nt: TGTGCCAGCAGTTATAACTCCAACCCTACCTACGAGCAGTACTTC

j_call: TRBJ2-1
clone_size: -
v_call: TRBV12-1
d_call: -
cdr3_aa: CARRDPNARHTQRTYGEQFF
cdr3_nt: TGTGCCAGGAGGGATCCCAACGCACGACATACCCAAAGGACTTACGGTGAGCAGTTCTTC

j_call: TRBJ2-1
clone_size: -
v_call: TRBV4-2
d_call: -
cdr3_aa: CASSQRSARVGYNEQFF
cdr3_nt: TGTGCCAGCAGCCAAAGGTCGGCCCGGGTAGGCTACAATGAGCAGTTCTTC

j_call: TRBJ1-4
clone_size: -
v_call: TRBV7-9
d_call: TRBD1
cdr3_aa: CASSHTKTGASEKLFF
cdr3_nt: TGTGCCAGCAGCCATACGAAGACAGGGGCCAGTGAAAAACTGTTTTTT

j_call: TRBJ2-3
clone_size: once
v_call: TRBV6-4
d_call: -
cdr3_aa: CASREGGGITDTQYF
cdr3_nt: TGTGCCAGCAGAGAGGGGGGGGGTATCACAGATACGCAGTATTTT

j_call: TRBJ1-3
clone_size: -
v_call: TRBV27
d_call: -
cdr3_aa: CASSPGGLFENTIYF
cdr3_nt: TGTGCCAGCAGCCCGGGGGGACTTTTTGAAAACACCATATATTTT

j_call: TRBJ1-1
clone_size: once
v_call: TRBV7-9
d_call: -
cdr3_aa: CASSLRPEGNTEAFF
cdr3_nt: TGTGCCAGCAGCTTAAGACCAGAGGGGAACACTGAAGCTTTCTTT

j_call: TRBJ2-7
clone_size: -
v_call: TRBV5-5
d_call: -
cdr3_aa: CASSFLRTNYEQYF
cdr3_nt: TGTGCCAGCAGCTTCTTGCGGACTAACTACGAGCAGTACTTC

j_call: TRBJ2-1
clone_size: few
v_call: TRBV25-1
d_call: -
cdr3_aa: CASEWSNEQFF
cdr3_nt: TGTGCCAGCGAATGGAGCAATGAGCAGTTCTTC

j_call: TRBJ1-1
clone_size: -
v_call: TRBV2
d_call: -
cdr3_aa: CASSTAGYTEAFF
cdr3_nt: TGTGCCAGCTCCACCGCAGGGTACACTGAAGCTTTCTTT

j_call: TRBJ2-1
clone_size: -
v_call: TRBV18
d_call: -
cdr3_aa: CASSPTEGNEQFF
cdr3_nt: TGTGCCAGCTCCCCCACGGAGGGCAATGAGCAGTTCTTC

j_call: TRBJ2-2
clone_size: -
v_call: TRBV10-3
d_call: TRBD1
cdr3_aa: CAISTTGSGGELFF
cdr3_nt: TGTGCCATCAGCACGACAGGGTCGGGCGGGGAGCTGTTTTTT

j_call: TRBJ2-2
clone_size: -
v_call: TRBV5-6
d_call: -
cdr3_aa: CASSPGTHFSPLGELFF
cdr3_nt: TGTGCCAGCAGCCCCGGGACTCACTTTTCCCCTCTCGGGGAGCTGTTTTTT

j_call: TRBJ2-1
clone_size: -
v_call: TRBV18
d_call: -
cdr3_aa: CASSPTTEQYNEQFF
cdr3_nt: TGTGCCAGCTCACCAACGACAGAGCAATACAATGAGCAGTTCTTC

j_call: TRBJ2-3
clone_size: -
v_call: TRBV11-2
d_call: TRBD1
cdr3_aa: CASSLDRTDTQYF
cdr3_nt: TGTGCCAGCAGCTTGGACAGGACAGATACGCAGTATTTT

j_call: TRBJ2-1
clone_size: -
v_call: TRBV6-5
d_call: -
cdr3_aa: CASSSVPPASLGVQFF
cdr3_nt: TGTGCCAGCAGTTCCGTCCCACCCGCTAGTCTAGGTGTGCAGTTCTTC

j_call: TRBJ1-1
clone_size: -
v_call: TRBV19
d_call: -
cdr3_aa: CASSLALGGRVGTEAFF
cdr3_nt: TGTGCCAGTAGTTTGGCACTTGGGGGGAGGGTGGGCACTGAAGCTTTCTTT

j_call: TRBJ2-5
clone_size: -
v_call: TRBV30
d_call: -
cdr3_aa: CAWSRIAKETQYF
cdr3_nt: TGTGCCTGGAGCCGAATAGCGAAAGAGACCCAGTACTTC

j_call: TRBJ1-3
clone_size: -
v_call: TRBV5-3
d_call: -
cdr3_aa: CARSSRTVSGNTIYF
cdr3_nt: TGTGCCAGAAGCTCCAGGACAGTCTCTGGAAACACCATATATTTT

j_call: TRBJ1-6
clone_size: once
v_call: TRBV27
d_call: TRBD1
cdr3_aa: CASSPLTGTGSSPLHF
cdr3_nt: TGTGCCAGCAGTCCCTTGACCGGGACAGGGTCTTCACCCCTCCACTTT

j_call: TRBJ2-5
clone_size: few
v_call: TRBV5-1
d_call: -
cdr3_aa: CASSSSRGQETQYF
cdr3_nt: TGCGCCAGCAGCTCCTCAAGGGGCCAAGAGACCCAGTACTTC

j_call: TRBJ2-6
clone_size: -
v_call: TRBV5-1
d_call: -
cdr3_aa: CASSLGPSGANVLTF
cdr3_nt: TGCGCCAGCAGCTTGGGGCCCTCTGGGGCCAACGTCCTGACTTTC

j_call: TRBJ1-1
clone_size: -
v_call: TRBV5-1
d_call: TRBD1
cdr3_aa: CASSTGVFGEAFF
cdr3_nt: TGCGCCAGCAGCACAGGGGTTTTCGGTGAAGCTTTCTTT

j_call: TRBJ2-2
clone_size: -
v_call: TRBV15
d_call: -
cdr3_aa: CATSIRQDGELFF
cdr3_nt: TGTGCCACCAGCATTAGACAGGACGGGGAGCTGTTTTTT

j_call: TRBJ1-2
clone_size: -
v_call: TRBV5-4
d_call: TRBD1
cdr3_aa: CASSLGQGGYYGYTF
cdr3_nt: TGTGCCAGCAGCTTAGGACAGGGGGGATACTATGGCTACACCTTC

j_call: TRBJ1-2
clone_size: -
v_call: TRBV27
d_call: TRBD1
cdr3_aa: CASSPGGRYGYTF
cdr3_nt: TGTGCCAGCAGCCCAGGGGGCCGCTATGGCTACACCTTC

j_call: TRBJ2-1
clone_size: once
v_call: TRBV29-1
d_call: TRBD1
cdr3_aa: CSVDAGQGANEQFF
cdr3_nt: TGCAGCGTTGACGCGGGACAGGGGGCGAATGAGCAGTTCTTC

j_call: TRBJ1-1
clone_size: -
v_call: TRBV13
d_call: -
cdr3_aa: CASRARAEAFF
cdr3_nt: TGTGCCAGCAGGGCTAGAGCGGAAGCTTTCTTT

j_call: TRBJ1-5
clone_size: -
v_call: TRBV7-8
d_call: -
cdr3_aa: CASSSTLRTNQPQHF
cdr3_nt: TGTGCCAGCAGTTCGACACTTCGCACAAATCAGCCCCAGCATTTT

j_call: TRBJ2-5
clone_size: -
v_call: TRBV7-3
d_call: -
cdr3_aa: CASSLNSGQETQYF
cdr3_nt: TGTGCCAGCAGCTTAAATAGCGGCCAAGAGACCCAGTACTTC

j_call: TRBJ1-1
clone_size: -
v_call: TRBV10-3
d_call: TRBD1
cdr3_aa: CAIRGQGAGNTEAFF
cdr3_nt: TGTGCCATCAGGGGACAGGGGGCCGGGAACACTGAAGCTTTCTTT

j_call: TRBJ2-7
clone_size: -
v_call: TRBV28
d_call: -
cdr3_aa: CASSRTGHIYEQYF
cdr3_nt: TGTGCCAGCAGTCGGACGGGACACATTTACGAGCAGTACTTC

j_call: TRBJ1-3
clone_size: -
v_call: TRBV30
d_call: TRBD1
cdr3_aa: CAWTGGLTGNTIYF
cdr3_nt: TGTGCCTGGACAGGGGGCTTGACTGGAAACACCATATATTTT

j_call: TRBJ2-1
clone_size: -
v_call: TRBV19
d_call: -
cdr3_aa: CASTRGGSSYNEQFF
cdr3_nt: TGTGCCAGTACAAGGGGGGGGAGCTCCTACAATGAGCAGTTCTTC

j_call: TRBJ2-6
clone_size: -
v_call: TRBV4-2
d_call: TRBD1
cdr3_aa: CASNHGQGGSGANVLTF
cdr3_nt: TGTGCCAGCAACCACGGACAGGGGGGCTCTGGGGCCAACGTCCTGACTTTC

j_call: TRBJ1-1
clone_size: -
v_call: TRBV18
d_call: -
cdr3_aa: CASSPRGEGTEAFF
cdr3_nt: TGTGCCAGCTCACCGCGGGGGGAGGGCACTGAAGCTTTCTTT

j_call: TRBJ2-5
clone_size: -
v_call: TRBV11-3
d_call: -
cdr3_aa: CASSYPPLKTIQETQYF
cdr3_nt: TGTGCCAGCAGCTACCCCCCTTTGAAAACTATCCAAGAGACCCAGTACTTC

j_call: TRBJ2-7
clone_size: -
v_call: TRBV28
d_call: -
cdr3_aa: CASNRVRSQQQYF
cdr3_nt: TGTGCCAGCAACAGGGTCCGGTCACAACAGCAGTACTTC

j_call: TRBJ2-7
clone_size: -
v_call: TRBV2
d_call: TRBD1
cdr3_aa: CASSGQGNDYEQYF
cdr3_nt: TGTGCCAGCAGTGGACAGGGAAACGACTACGAGCAGTACTTC

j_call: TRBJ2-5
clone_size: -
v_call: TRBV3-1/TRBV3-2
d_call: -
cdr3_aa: CASSQLPLPSEEETQYF
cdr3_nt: TGTGCCAGCAGCCAACTCCCTCTGCCTAGCGAGGAGGAGACCCAGTACTTC

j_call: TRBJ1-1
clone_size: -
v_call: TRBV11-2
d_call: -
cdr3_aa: CASSLNRQNTEAFF
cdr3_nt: TGTGCCAGCAGCTTAAACAGGCAGAACACTGAAGCTTTCTTT